The subject of this entry is one T cell receptor beta chain. Its target is unknown. This record comes from a study of cytomegalovirus exposure and HLA in healthy donors. Notes on the study in general: TCR beta V- and J-gene trimming, according to a later analysis, was linked to a missense DCLRE1C variant. Certain sequence variants were highly shared and formed a cluster, and this cluster was likely a sequencing artifact. Because they were indistinguishable, some V segments, including TRBV6-2 and TRBV6-3, were excluded.

This CDR3 has 15 residues. Germline CDR1 reads LGHNA; CDR2 reads YNFKEQ. With 1 base clipped from V and 6 bases from J, the junction kept 4 bases outside the gene matches. The PCR ran on 60 Vbeta and 13 Jbeta primers. As originally analysed: An analysis performed later counted 72 million or so unique TCR beta chains (approximately 11 million of them shared). Profiling relied on immunoSEQ multiplex PCR, and the TCRdb table lists in-frame clones only, not all of them. From that table come the V and J calls and clone size; the DNA was used to work out D and trimming. Of roughly 190,000 clones in the sample, 79% were seen once.

J is TRBJ2-1 and V is TRBV4-2; TRBD2 agrees at 9 bases. The source material was PBMCs. The TCR originated in a woman aged 45-65 years in good health and CMV-seronegative. CDR3 DNA: TGTGCCAGCAGCCAAGGCGGGGGGGCCTTCAATGAGCAGTTCTTC. This encodes CASSQGGGAFNEQFF.